Presented here are 15 T cell receptor beta chains from one specimen sequenced in a study of T cells after yellow fever vaccination. Via MiXCR, TCRdb re-called the 5' RACE reads, giving one row per CDR3 protein. The data contain a few hundred thousand distinct CDR3 sequences, 3% to 4.5% of them seen just once; the ten biggest clones take up 24%. This material consisted of PBMCs, taken 5 days after the yellow fever booster vaccination. Receptors were obtained from a man younger than 35 who received the YFV17D yellow fever vaccine.

There are many counts of this clonotype. This chain links TRBV7-9 with TRBJ1-1; 7 nucleotides align to TRBD1. The CDR3 consists of 14 residues. V dropped 6 bases and J dropped 2; count of bases not matched to a gene: 6. The V gene's germline CDR1 is SEHNR and CDR2 FQNEAQ (reference sequence). The CDR3 region has the DNA TGTGCCAGCAGTCAACAGGGGAGTAACACTGAAGCTTTCTTT. Amino acids: CASSQQGSNTEAFF. The entire variable domain, with the rest obtained from reference TRBV7-9 and TRBJ1-1, is as follows: DTGVSQNPRHKITKRGQNVTFRCDPISEHNRLYWYRQTLGQGPEFLTYFQNEAQLEKSRLLSDRFSAERPKGSFSTLEIQRTEQGDSAMYLCASSQQGSNTEAFFGQGTRLTVV.

The genes are TRBV7-9 and TRBJ2-3; D tentatively reads TRBD1 or TRBD2 (5 bases each). Deletions cut 4 bases from V and 6 bases from J, with 17 bases between. The CDR3 runs to 15 residues. From germline, CDR1 is SEHNR and CDR2 FQNEAQ (reference sequence). The CDR3 DNA follows: TGTGCCAGCAGCTCCAGGGATGAGGGGAGTGATACGCAGTATTTT. It specifies CASSSRDEGSDTQYF.

This clonotype has just a few counts. The chain is built from TRBV6-5 and TRBJ1-2; D is perhaps TRBD1 (5 bases). The CDR3 consists of 14 residues. From germline, CDR1 is MNHEY and CDR2 SVGAGI. V lost 4 bases to trimming and J lost 7 bases, with 16 bases between them. The CDR3 DNA sequence: TGTGCCAGCAGTTCGCAGGGATGGGGTAGTGGCTACACCTTC. Translating it yields CASSSQGWGSGYTF.

This sequence joins TRBV28 and TRBJ1-1; D perhaps matches TRBD1 (6 bases). The CDR3 is 15 residues long. CDR1 MDHEN and CDR2 SYDVKM come from the germline V gene. Trimming pared 6 bases from V and 5 bases from J, leaving 19 bases between. The CDR3 coding sequence is TGTGCCAGCAGGGTCCTTGCAGGGGCTGGGACTGAAGCTTTCTTT. Protein: CASRVLAGAGTEAFF.

This clonotype has at least ten counts. The genes are TRBV10-3 and TRBJ2-3, with 12 bases identical to TRBD1. This CDR3 spans 17 amino acids. V dropped 4 bases and J dropped 5; count of bases not matched to a gene: 10. Germline V lookup: CDR1 ENHRY, CDR2 SYGVKD. The CDR3 DNA is TGTGCCATCAGTGGCGGGGACAGGGGGCCTGATGGAGATACGCAGTATTTT. It yields the protein CAISGGDRGPDGDTQYF.

This clonotype came up a few times. The J gene is TRBJ2-1, the V gene TRBV4-3; D unclear. There are 14 residues in the CDR3. Germline loops: CDR1 LGHNA, CDR2 YSLEER. Trimming removed 1 base from V and 5 bases from J, with 9 bases in between. This CDR3 is CASSQGAVNNEQFF. The DNA for the CDR3 is TGCGCCAGCAGCCAAGGGGCGGTAAACAATGAGCAGTTCTTC.

This clonotype was counted only a few times. The chain links TRBV5-5 to TRBJ2-1, with D unresolved. CDR1 is SGHKS and CDR2 is YYEKEE in the germline V gene (reference sequence). The length of the CDR3 is 12 residues. V lost 3 bases and J 9 bases, leaving 10 bases between the germline ends. Written as DNA, the CDR3 is TGTGCCAGCAGCTCCATCGTAGGTGAGCAGTTCTTC. As protein: CASSSIVGEQFF. Variable domain in full (rest from reference TRBV5-5 and TRBJ2-1): DAGVTQSPTHLIKTRGQQVTLRCSPISGHKSVSWYQQVLGQGPQFIFQYYEKEERGRGNFPDRFSARQFPNYSSELNVNALLLGDSALYLCASSSIVGEQFFGPGTRLTVL.

This clonotype has at least ten counts. The rearrangement links TRBV7-6 to TRBJ2-1, with TRBD1 identical over 9 bases. The CDR3 runs 15 residues. CDR1 SGHVS and CDR2 FNYEAQ come from the germline V gene. The ends lost 5 bases at V and 6 bases at J; junction bases unmatched: 8. The CDR3 DNA sequence: TGTGCCAGCAGCCCCGGGACAGGGATCCTCAATGAGCAGTTCTTC. The encoded protein is CASSPGTGILNEQFF.

The V call is TRBV5-1, the J call TRBJ1-3, with 8 bases lining up with TRBD1. CDR1 and CDR2 (germline): SGHRS, YFSETQ. The CDR3 sequence is 15 residues long. Losses at the gene ends were 4 bases for V and 3 bases for J; bases not matched to a gene: 6. CDR3: CASSRTGGSGNTIYF. For the CDR3, the DNA is TGCGCCAGCAGCCGAACAGGGGGAAGTGGAAACACCATATATTTT.

This clonotype has a count of ten or more. The genes are TRBV5-6 and TRBJ2-2, with D unresolved. The germline CDR1 and CDR2 sequences are SGHDT and YYEEEE. Trimming took off 2 bases at V and 4 bases at J, with 6 bases between the two ends. CDR3 length equals 13 residues. CDR3: CASSFASTGELFF. DNA of the CDR3: TGTGCCAGCAGCTTTGCCAGCACCGGGGAGCTGTTTTTT. Full variable domain (remainder filled in from reference TRBV5-6 and TRBJ2-2): DAGVTQSPTHLIKTRGQQVTLRCSPKSGHDTVSWYQQALGQGPQFIFQYYEEEERQRGNFPDRFSGHQFPNYSSELNVNALLLGDSALYLCASSFASTGELFFGEGSRLTVL.

In its sample, this clonotype was seen many times. The chain joins TRBV20-1 to TRBJ1-2; D gene uncertain. CDR3 size: 16 residues. Germline V lookup: CDR1 DFQATT, CDR2 SNEGSKA (reference sequence). Trimming took off 0 bases at V and 0 bases at J, with 14 bases between the two ends. Here the CDR3 DNA reads TGCAGTGCTAGAGAGGCCCCCAGAAGGACTAACTATGGCTACACCTTC. Amino acid sequence: CSAREAPRRTNYGYTF.

At least ten counts were recorded for this clonotype. This rearrangement joins TRBV9 to TRBJ2-3; D uncertain. The germline V gene encodes CDR1 SGDLS and CDR2 YYNGEE. V was cut by 6 bases and J by 4 bases, with 21 bases left in between. The CDR3 is 16 amino acids. CDR3 bases: TGTGCCAGCACAGCCGGCTCCCCAACTCTTGCAGATACGCAGTATTTT. Encoded protein: CASTAGSPTLADTQYF. Combining the CDR3 with reference TRBV9 and TRBJ2-3 gives the whole variable domain DSGVTQTPKHLITATGQRVTLRCSPRSGDLSVYWYQQSLDQGLQFLIQYYNGEERAKGNILERFSAQQFPDLHSELNLSSLELGDSALYFCASTAGSPTLADTQYFGPGTRLTVL.

V and J are TRBV2 and TRBJ1-6; D possibly corresponds to TRBD1 (5 bases). Germline CDR1 and CDR2: SNHLY and FYNNEI. V was trimmed by 7 bases and J by 9 bases, leaving 22 bases between them. The CDR3 is 16 amino acids. CDR3 amino acids: CASTAGIVSGGSPLHF. DNA for the CDR3: TGTGCCAGCACGGCAGGGATAGTATCCGGAGGTTCACCCCTCCACTTT. Full variable domain (rest looked up from reference TRBV2 and TRBJ1-6): EPEVTQTPSHQVTQMGQEVILRCVPISNHLYFYWYRQILGQKVEFLVSFYNNEISEKSEIFDDQFSVERPDGSNFTLKIRSTKLEDSAMYFCASTAGIVSGGSPLHFGNGTRLTVT.

This clonotype was seen a few times. The chain uses TRBV11-1 and TRBJ2-3, with no clear D. This CDR3 contains 14 residues. Trimming took off 7 bases at V and 2 bases at J, with 13 bases between the two ends. CDR1 is SGHAT, CDR2 FQDESV, per germline (reference sequence). This CDR3 is CASTHGPHTDTQYF. CDR3 nucleotide sequence: TGTGCCAGCACCCATGGGCCCCACACAGATACGCAGTATTTT.

This clonotype came up many times. The V call is TRBV12-3 or TRBV12-4, the J call TRBJ2-5, with no clear D. Between the trimmed V and J ends, which lost 4 bases and 5 bases, there was a span of 5 bases. CDR3 length equals 11 residues. The CDR3 protein is CASSSRETQYF. The CDR3 coding sequence is TGTGCCAGCAGTTCACGGGAGACCCAGTACTTC.